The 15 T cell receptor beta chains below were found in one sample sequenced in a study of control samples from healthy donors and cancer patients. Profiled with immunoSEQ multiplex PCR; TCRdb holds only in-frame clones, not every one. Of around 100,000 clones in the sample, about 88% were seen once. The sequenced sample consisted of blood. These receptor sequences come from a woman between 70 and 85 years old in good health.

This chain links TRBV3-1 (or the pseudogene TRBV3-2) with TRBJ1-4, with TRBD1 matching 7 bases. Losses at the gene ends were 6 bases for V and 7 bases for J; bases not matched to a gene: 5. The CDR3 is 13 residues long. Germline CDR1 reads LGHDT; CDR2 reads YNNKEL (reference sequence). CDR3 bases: TGTGCCAGCAGTTCCGGGACAGTTGAAAAACTGTTTTTT. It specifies CASSSGTVEKLFF.

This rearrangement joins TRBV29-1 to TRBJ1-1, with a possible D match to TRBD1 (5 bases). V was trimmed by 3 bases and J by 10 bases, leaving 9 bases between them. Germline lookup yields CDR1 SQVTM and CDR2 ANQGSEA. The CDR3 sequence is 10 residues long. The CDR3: CSVDGGIAFF. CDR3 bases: TGCAGCGTTGATGGGGGGATAGCTTTCTTT.

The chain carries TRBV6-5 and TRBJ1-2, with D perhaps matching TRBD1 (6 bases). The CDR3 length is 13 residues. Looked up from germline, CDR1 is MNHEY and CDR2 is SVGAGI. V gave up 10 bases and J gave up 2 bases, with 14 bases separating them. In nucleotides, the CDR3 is TGTGCCACCAGAAAGACAGGAAACTATGGCTACACCTTC. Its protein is CATRKTGNYGYTF.

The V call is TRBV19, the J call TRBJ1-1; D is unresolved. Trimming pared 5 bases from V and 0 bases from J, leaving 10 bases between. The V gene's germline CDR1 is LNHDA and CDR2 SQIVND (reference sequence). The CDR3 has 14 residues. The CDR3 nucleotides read TGTGCCAGTAGTGTAAACACTTTGAACACTGAAGCTTTCTTT. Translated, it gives CASSVNTLNTEAFF.

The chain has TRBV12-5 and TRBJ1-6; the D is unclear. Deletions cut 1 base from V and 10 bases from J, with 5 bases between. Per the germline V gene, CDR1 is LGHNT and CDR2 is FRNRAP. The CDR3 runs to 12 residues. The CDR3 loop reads CASGLDESPLHF. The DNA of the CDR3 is TGTGCTAGTGGTTTGGACGAATCACCCCTCCACTTT. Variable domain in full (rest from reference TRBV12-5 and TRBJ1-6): DARVTQTPRHKVTEMGQEVTMRCQPILGHNTVFWYRQTMMQGLELLAYFRNRAPLDDSGMPKDRFSAEMPDATLATLKIQPSEPRDSAVYFCASGLDESPLHFGNGTRLTVT.

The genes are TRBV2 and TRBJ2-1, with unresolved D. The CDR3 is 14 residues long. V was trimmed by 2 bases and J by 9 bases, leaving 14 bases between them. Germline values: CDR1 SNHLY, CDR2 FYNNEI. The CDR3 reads CASSERPDVGEQFF. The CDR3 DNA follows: TGTGCCAGCAGTGAAAGGCCGGACGTAGGTGAGCAGTTCTTC.

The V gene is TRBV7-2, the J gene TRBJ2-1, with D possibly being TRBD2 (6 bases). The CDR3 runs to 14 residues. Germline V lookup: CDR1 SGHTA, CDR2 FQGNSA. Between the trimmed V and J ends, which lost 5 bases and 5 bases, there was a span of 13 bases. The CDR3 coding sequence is TGTGCCAGCAGCCGCGCGGGACTTGACAATGAGCAGTTCTTC. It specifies CASSRAGLDNEQFF.

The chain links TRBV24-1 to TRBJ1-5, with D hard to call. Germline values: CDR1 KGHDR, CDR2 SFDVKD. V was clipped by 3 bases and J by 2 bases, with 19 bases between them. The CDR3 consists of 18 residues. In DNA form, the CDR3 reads TGTGCCACCAGTGATCCCCGGACGGGGAGTTTGGGCAATCAGCCCCAGCATTTT. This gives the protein CATSDPRTGSLGNQPQHF.

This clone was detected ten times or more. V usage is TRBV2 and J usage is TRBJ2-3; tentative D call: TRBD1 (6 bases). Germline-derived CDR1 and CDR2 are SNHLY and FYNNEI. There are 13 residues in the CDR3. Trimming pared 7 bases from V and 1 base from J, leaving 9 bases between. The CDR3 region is CASNRQGTDTQYF. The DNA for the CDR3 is TGTGCCAGCAACAGACAGGGCACAGATACGCAGTATTTT.

The CDR3: CSVGALRGELFF. In DNA form, the CDR3 reads TGCAGCGTGGGGGCCCTTCGTGGAGAGCTGTTTTTT. V is TRBV29-1 and J is TRBJ2-2, with a tentative D call TRBD1 (6 bases). This CDR3 comprises 12 residues. The germline CDR1 and CDR2 sequences are SQVTM and ANQGSEA. V lost 6 bases to trimming and J lost 11 bases, with 16 bases between them.

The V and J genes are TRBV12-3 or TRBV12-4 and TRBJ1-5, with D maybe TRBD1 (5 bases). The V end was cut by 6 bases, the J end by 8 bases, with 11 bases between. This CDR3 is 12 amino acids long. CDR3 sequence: CASRAGLEPQHF. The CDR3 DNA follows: TGTGCCAGCAGGGCAGGGCTGGAGCCCCAGCATTTT.

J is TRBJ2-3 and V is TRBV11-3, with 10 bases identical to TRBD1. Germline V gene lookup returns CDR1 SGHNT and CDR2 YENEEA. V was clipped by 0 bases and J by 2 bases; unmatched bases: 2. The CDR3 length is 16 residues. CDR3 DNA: TGTGCCAGCAGCTTAGAGACAGGGGGCCCCACAGATACGCAGTATTTT. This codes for CASSLETGGPTDTQYF. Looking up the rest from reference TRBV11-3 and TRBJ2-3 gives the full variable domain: EAGVVQSPRYKIIEKKQPVAFWCNPISGHNTLYWYLQNLGQGPELLIRYENEEAVDDSQLPKDRFSAERLKGVDSTLKIQPAELGDSAVYLCASSLETGGPTDTQYFGPGTRLTVL.

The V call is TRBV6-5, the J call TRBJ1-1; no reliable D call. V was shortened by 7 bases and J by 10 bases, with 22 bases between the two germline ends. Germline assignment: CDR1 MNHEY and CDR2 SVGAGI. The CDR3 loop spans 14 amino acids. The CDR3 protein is CASTKAPLEGRAFF. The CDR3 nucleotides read TGTGCCAGCACCAAAGCGCCGTTGGAGGGTAGAGCTTTCTTT.

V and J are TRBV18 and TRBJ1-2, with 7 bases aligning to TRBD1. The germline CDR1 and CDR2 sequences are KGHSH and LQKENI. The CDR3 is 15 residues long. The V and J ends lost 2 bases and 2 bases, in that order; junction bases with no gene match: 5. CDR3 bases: TGTGCCAGCTCACCAGGGACAGAACTAAACTATGGCTACACCTTC. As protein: CASSPGTELNYGYTF.

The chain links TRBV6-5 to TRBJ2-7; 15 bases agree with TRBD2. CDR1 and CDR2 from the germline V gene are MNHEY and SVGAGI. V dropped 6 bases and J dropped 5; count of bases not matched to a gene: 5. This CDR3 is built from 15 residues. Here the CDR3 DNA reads TGTGCCAGCAGCCCCGGGACTAGCGGGAGGAACGAGCAGTACTTC. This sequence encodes CASSPGTSGRNEQYF.